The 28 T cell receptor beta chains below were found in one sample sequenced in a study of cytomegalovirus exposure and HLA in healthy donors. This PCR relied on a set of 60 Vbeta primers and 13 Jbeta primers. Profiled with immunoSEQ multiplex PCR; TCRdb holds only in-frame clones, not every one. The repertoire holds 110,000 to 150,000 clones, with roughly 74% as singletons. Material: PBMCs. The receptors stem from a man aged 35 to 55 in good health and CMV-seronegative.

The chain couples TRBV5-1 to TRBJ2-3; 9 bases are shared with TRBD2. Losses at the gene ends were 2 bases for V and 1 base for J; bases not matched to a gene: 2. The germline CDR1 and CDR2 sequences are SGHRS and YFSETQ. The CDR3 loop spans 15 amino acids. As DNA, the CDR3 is TGCGCCAGCAGCTTTCAGCGGGGGGGCACAGATACGCAGTATTTT. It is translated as CASSFQRGGTDTQYF.

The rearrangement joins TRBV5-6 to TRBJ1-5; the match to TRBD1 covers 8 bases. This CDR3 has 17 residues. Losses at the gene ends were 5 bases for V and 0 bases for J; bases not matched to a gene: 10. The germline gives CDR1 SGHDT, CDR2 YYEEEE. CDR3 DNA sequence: TGTGCCAGCAGTTCGCGGACAGGGTGGGTTAGCAATCAGCCCCAGCATTTT. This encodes CASSSRTGWVSNQPQHF.

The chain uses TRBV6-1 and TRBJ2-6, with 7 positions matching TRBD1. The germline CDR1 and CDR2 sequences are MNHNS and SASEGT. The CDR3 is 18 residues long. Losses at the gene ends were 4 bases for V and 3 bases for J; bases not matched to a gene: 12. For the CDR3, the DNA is TGTGCCAGCAGTGCCTACAGGGGTGGCCTCCGTGGGGCCAACGTCCTGACTTTC. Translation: CASSAYRGGLRGANVLTF.

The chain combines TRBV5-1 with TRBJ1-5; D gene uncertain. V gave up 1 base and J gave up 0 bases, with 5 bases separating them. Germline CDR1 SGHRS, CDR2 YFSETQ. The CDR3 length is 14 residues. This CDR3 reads CASSLSHSNQPQHF. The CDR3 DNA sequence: TGCGCCAGCAGCTTGTCACATAGCAATCAGCCCCAGCATTTT.

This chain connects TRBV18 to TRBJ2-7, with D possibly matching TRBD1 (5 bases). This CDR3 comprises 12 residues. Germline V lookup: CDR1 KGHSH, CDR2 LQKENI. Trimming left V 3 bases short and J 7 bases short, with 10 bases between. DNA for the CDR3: TGTGCCAGCTCACCCGACAGTGGTGAGCAGTACTTC. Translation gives CASSPDSGEQYF. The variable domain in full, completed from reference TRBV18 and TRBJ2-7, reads NAGVMQNPRHLVRRRGQEARLRCSPMKGHSHVYWYRQLPEEGLKFMVYLQKENIIDESGMPKERFSAEFPKEGPSILRIQQVVRGDSAAYFCASSPDSGEQYFGPGTRLTVT.

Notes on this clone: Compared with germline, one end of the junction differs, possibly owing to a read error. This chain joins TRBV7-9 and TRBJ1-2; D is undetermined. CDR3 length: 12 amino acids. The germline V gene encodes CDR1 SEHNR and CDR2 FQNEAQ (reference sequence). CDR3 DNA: TGTTCCAGCAGCCAGGATAACTATGGCTACACCTTC. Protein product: CSSSQDNYGYTF. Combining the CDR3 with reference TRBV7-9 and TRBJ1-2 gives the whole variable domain DTGVSQNPRHKITKRGQNVTFRCDPISEHNRLYWYRQTLGQGPEFLTYFQNEAQLEKSRLLSDRFSAERPKGSFSTLEIQRTEQGDSAMYLCSSSQDNYGYTFGSGTRLTVV.

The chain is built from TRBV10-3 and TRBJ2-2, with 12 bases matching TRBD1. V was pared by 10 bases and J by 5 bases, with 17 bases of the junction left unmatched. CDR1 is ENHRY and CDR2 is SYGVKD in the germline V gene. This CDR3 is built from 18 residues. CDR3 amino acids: CATTSLLRDRGHTGELFF. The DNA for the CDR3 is TGTGCCACCACTTCCCTACTCCGGGACAGGGGGCATACCGGGGAGCTGTTTTTT.

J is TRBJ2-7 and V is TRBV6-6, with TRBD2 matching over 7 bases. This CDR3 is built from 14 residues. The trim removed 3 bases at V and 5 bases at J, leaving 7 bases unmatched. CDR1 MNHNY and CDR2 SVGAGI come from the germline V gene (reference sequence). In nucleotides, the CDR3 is TGTGCCAGCAGTTATGCGGGGGAGGTCGACGAGCAGTACTTC. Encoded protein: CASSYAGEVDEQYF.

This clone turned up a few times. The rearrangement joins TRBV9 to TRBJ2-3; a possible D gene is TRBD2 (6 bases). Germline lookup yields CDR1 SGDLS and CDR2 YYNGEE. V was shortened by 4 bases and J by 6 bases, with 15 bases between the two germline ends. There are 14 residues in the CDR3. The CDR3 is CASSTTLGRDTQYF. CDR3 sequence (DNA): TGTGCCAGCAGCACGACACTAGGGAGGGATACGCAGTATTTT.

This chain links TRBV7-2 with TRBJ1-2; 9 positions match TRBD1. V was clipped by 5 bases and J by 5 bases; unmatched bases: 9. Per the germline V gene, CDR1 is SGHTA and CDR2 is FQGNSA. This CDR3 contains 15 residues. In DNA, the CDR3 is TGTGCCAGCAGCACTACAGGGGGCGCAGGGTATGGCTACACCTTC. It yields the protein CASSTTGGAGYGYTF.

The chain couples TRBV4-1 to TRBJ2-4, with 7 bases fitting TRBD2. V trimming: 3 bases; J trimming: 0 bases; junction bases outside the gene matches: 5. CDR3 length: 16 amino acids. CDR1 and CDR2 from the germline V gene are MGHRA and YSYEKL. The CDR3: CASSHPSGVAKNIQYF. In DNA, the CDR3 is TGCGCCAGCAGCCACCCCAGCGGGGTAGCCAAAAACATTCAGTACTTC.

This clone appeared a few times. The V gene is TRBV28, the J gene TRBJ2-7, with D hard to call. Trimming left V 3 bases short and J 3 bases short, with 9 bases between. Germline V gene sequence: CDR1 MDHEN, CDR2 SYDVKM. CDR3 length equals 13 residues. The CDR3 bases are TGTGCCAGCAGTTTGGAGCAGTACTACGAGCAGTACTTC. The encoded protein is CASSLEQYYEQYF.

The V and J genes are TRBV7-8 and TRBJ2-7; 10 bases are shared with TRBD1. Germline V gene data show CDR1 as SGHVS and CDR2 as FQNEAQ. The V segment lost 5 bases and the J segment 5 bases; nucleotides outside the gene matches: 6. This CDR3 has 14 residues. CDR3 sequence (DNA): TGTGCCAGCAGCCCGGGACAGGGGTTCCACGAGCAGTACTTC. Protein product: CASSPGQGFHEQYF. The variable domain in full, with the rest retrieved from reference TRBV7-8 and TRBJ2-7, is GAGVSQSPRYKVAKRGQDVALRCDPISGHVSLFWYQQALGQGPEFLTYFQNEAQLDKSGLPSDRFFAERPEGSVSTLKIQRTQQEDSAVYLCASSPGQGFHEQYFGPGTRLTVT.

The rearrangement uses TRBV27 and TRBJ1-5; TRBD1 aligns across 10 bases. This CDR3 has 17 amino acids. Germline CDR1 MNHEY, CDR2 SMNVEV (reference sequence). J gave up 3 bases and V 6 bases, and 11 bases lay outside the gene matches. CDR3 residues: CASSLNGGQGPNQPQHF. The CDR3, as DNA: TGTGCCAGCAGCCTTAACGGGGGACAGGGGCCCAATCAGCCCCAGCATTTT.

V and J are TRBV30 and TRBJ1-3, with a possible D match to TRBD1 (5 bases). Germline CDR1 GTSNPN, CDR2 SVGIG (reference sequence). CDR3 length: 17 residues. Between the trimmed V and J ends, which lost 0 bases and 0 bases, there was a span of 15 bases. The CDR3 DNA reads TGTGCCTGGAGTGTAGGGGCAGCTACCAGCTCTGGAAACACCATATATTTT. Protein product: CAWSVGAATSSGNTIYF.

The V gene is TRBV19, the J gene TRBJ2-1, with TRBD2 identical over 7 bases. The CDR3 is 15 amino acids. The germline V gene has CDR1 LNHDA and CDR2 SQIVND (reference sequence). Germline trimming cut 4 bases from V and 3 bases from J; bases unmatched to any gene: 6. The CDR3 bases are TGTGCCAGTAGTACCTTATCGGGGGGCTACAATGAGCAGTTCTTC. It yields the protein CASSTLSGGYNEQFF.

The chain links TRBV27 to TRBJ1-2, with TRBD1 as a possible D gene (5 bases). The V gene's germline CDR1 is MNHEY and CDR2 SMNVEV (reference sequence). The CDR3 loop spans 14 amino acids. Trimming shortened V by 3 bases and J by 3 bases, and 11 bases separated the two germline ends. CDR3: CASSFIKGYYGYTF. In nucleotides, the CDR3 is TGTGCCAGCAGTTTTATCAAGGGGTACTATGGCTACACCTTC.

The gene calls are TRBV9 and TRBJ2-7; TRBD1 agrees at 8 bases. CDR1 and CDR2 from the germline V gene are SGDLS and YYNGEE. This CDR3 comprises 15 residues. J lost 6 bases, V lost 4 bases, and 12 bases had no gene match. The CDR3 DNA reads TGTGCCAGCAGCACCAGGGACAGGTTAGACTCCGAGCAGTACTTC. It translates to CASSTRDRLDSEQYF.

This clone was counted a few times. Here the CDR3 reads CASSQDSAGGIDGYTF. CDR3 coding DNA: TGCGCCAGCAGCCAAGATTCGGCAGGGGGAATCGATGGCTACACCTTC. V and J are TRBV4-3 and TRBJ1-2, with TRBD1 matching 7 bases. The CDR3 extends over 16 amino acids. Germline CDR1 LGHNA, CDR2 YSLEER. V lost 0 bases, J lost 6 bases, and 10 bases stayed unmatched.

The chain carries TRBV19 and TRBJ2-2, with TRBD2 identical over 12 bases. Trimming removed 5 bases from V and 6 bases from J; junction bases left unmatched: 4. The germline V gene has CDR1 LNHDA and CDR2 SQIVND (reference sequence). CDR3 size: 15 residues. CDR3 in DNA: TGTGCCAGTAGTCTCCGACTAGCGGGGGCCGGGGAGCTGTTTTTT. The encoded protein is CASSLRLAGAGELFF.

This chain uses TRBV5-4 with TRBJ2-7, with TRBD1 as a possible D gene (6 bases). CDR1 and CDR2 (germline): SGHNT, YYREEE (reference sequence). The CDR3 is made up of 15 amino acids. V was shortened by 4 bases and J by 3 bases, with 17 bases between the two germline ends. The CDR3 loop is CASSAPGTSHYEQYF. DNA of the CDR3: TGTGCCAGCAGCGCCCCCGGGACATCCCACTACGAGCAGTACTTC.

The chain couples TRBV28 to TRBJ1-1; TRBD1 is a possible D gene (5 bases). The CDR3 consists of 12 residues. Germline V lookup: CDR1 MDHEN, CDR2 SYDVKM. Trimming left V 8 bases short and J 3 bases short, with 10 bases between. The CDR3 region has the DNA TGTGCCAGCCTTGGGGCACACACTGAAGCTTTCTTT. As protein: CASLGAHTEAFF.

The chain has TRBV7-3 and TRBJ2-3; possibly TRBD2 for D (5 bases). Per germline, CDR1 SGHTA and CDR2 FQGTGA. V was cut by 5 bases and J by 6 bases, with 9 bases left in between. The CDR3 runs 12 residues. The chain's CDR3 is CASSPSGDTQYF. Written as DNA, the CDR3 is TGTGCCAGCAGCCCCTCGGGGGATACGCAGTATTTT.

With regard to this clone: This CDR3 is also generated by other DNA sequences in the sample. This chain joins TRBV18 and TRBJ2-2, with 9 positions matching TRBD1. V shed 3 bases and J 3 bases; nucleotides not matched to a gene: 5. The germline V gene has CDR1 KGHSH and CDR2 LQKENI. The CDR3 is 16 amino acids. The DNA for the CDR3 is TGTGCCAGCTCACCTCGGACAGGGGTTGACACCGGGGAGCTGTTTTTT. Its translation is CASSPRTGVDTGELFF.

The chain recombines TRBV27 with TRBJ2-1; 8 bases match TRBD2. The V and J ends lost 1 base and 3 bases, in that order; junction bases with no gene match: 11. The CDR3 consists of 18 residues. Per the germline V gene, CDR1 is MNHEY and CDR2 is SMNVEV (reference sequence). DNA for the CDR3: TGTGCCAGCAGTTTATTCGGAGTAGCGGGGACTTTCTACAATGAGCAGTTCTTC. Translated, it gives CASSLFGVAGTFYNEQFF.

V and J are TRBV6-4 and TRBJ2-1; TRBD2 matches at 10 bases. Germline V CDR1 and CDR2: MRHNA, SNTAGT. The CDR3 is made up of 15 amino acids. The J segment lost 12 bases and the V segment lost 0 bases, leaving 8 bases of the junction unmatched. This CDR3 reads CASSDSSGGAMAQFF. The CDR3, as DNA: TGTGCCAGCAGTGACTCCAGCGGGGGGGCGATGGCGCAGTTCTTC.

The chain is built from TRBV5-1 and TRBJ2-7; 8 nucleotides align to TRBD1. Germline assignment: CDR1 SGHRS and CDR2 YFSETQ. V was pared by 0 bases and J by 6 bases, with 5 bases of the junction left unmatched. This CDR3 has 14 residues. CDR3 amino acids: CASSLGTGGSEQYF. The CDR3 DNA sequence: TGCGCCAGCAGCTTGGGAACAGGGGGTAGCGAGCAGTACTTC.

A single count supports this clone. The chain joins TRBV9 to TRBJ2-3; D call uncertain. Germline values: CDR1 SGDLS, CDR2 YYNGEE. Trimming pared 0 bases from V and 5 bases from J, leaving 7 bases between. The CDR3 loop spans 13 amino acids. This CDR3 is CASSVAPEDTQYF. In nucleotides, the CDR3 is TGTGCCAGCAGCGTAGCCCCAGAAGATACGCAGTATTTT. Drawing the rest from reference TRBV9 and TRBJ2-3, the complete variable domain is DSGVTQTPKHLITATGQRVTLRCSPRSGDLSVYWYQQSLDQGLQFLIQYYNGEERAKGNILERFSAQQFPDLHSELNLSSLELGDSALYFCASSVAPEDTQYFGPGTRLTVL.